This T cell receptor beta chain was retrieved from a study of T-cell memory formation after mild COVID-19. TCRdb reprocessed the 5' RACE reads with MiXCR, giving one entry per CDR3 protein. This sample carries around 320,000 distinct CDR3 sequences, 13% to 15% of them seen once, and the ten largest clones take around 23%. CDR3 length: 14 amino acids. The germline CDR1 and CDR2 sequences are LGHNA and YNFKEQ. Trimming took off 0 bases at V and 4 bases at J, with 9 bases between the two ends. This clonotype has just a few counts. The sequencing input was PBMCs or a T cell subset sorted from them (not recorded which). The chain is built from TRBV4-2 and TRBJ1-2, with D uncertain. The clonotype originates from a young man who had mild COVID-19 (a few samples of this study predate the infection). Cell type and time point are not known. CDR3 region: CASSQDWGGYGYTF. The CDR3 bases are TGTGCCAGCAGCCAAGACTGGGGTGGCTATGGCTACACCTTC.